This T cell receptor beta chain derives from a study of OX40 agonist ivuxolimab in advanced cancers. Study information: A mean age of roughly 60 years, range roughly 20 to 90, was recorded, and 82.7% were male. Prior checkpoint blockade (anti-PD-1, anti-PD-L1 or anti-CTLA-4) was permitted; about 40% had it.

General study results and limits: CD4+ and CD8+ blood T cells expanded clonally by week 6 at 0.1 to 3.0 mg/kg.

In regard to this clone: Its specificity is unknown.

Data came from immunoSEQ multiplex PCR; TCRdb stores just in-frame clones and leaves some out. The sample comprises 70,000 to 95,000 clones, 84% of which are singletons, and 1% to 1.3% rests with the top ten. Germline assignment: CDR1 SGHTA and CDR2 FQGNSA. V shed 1 base, J shed 10 bases, and the junction held 8 bases outside the gene matches. The CDR3 spans 15 residues. The chain couples TRBV7-2 to TRBJ2-7, with 12 bases lining up with TRBD2. The TCR originated in an adult with an advanced solid tumor such as melanoma, head and neck, liver or kidney cancer. The specimen comprised CD4+ or CD8+ T cells sorted from blood, sampled in a trial of the OX40 agonist ivuxolimab. The CDR3 DNA sequence: TGTGCCAGCAGCTTAGAACCTAGCGGGGGGGTCAGACAGTACTTC. Residues: CASSLEPSGGVRQYF.